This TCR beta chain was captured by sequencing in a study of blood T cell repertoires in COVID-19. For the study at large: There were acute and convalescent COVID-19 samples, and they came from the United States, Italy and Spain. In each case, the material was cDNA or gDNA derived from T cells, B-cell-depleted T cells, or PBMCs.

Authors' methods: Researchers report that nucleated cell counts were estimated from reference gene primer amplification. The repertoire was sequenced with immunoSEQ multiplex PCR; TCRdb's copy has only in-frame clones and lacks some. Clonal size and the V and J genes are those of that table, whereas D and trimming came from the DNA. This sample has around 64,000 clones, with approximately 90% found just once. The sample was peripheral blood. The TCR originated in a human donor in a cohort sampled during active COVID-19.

The CDR3 here is CASRGGLNTEAFF. DNA of the CDR3: TGTGCCAGCAGGGGGGGGTTAAACACTGAAGCTTTCTTT. The rearrangement joins TRBV6-5 to TRBJ1-1; weak D call: TRBD1 (5 bases). There are 13 residues in the CDR3. V gave up 6 bases and J gave up 2 bases, with 10 bases separating them. Germline assignment: CDR1 MNHEY and CDR2 SVGAGI.